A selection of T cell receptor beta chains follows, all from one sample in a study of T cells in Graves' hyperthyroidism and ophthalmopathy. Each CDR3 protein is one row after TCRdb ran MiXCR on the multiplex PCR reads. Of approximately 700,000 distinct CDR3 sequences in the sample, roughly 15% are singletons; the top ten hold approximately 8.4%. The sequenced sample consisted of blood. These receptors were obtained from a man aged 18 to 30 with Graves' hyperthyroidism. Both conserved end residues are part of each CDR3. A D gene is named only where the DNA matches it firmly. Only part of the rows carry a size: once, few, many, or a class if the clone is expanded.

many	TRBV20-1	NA	CSAARTPYEQYF
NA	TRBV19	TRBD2	CASSPARDYSRNTGELFF
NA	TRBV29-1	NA	CSVEGGGRVTEAFF
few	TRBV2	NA	CASSAGLSGNQPQHF
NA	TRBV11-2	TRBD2	CASSFGLAGGSYEQYF
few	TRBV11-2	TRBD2	CASSLERGLDQFF
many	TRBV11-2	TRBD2	CASSLGVTSGTYEQYF
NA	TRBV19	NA	CASSWDSSSYNEQFF
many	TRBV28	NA	CASSFKKVSWGYTF
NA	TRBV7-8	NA	CASSLGDMGGTF
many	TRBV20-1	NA	CSARSWDTVEEHSYNEQFF
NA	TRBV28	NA	CASSLSVDEQFF
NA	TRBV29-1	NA	CSVGRALGSEQFF
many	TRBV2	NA	CASSDRGDYGYTF
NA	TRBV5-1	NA	CASASIGGGNTIYF
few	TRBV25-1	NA	CASTHGGSTEAFF
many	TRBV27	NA	CASSSYGANVLTF
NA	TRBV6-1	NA	CAGSEEGVIYNEQFF
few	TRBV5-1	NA	CASSQSHSALLSGNTIYF
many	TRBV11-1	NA	CASSFMGSGELFF
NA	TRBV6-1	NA	CASTLEIGNIQYF
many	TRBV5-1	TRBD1	CASSLRQGRTDTQYF
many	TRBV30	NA	CAWSVQGWNTEAFF
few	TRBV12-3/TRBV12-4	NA	CASSLWRMSSYNEQFF
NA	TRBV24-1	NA	CATSAPGNYEQYF
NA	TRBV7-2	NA	CGKQNPNYGYTF
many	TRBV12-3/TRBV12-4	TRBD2	CASEKREADTQYF
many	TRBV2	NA	CASSLTGLNVEAFF
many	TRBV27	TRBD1	CASRRYAGTGAYEQYF
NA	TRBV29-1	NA	CSVGSTGQPQHF
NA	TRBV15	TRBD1	CAASRDPTGGYGYTF
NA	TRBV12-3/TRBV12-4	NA	CASSPDGKVSYEQYF
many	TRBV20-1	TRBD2	CSVRSGRGNEQFF
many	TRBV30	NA	CAWSVNNQETQYF
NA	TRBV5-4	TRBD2	CASSFPSGSQETQYF
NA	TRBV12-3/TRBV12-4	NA	CASTSRARLGRGEQYF
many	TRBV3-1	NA	CASSSVLSTGPTDTQYF
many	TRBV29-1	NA	CSVEGHIQETQYF
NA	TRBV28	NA	CASSPLFRANEQFF
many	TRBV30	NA	CAWGREFNEQFF
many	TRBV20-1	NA	CSARRRAGETQYF
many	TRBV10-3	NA	CASYGWGAGEAFF
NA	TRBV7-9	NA	CASSSPQRAEQYF
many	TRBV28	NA	CASSSYGRSSYNEQFF
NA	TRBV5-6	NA	CASSLGAIEQFF
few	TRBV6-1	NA	CASSASTGGSTDTQYF
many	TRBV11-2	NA	CASSLGASRLGEQFF
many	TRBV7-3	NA	CASSQEGRTNEQFF
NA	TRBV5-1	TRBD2	CASSPGGLAVSYEQYF
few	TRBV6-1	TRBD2	CASRPGTSGRTQYF
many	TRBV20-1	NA	CSATPTYNEQFF
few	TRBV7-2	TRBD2	CASSQLGGGGNIQYF
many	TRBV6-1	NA	CASSEARGDRGYTF
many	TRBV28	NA	CASSLGALSYEQYF
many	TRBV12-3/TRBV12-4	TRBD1	CASGSGDREIGYSNQPQHF